The present entry profiles one T cell receptor (beta chain) with its context. Its specificity is not known. These data are taken from a study of cytomegalovirus exposure and HLA in healthy donors. At the level of the study: Earlier work reported 117 million unique TCR beta sequences from some 170 million T cells. Genotyping showed 70% to 90% of 398 donors falling in the Caucasian-associated ancestry cluster. Whole-study results and caveats: Later work associated 16,951 TCR beta sequences with HLA alleles at 0.05 false discovery rate. An analysis done earlier found most TCR beta V segments productive about 87% or about 30% of the time.

This CDR3 is 15 amino acids long. The germline gives CDR1 SGHDT, CDR2 YYEEEE. The J segment lost 7 bases and the V segment lost 3 bases, leaving 7 bases of the junction unmatched. The PCR had 60 Vbeta and 13 Jbeta primers. Sequencing was performed with immunoSEQ multiplex PCR; in TCRdb, only in-frame clones are kept and a portion is missing. The repertoire includes about 180,000 clones, 70% to 85% of them detected once, and 2% to 2.5% sits in the top ten. Sequenced input: PBMCs. The TCR sequence derives from a human donor in good health. The chain joins TRBV5-6 to TRBJ2-3; 11 bases agree with TRBD2. The CDR3 loop is CASSWVSGGGNTQYF. As DNA, the CDR3 is TGTGCCAGCAGCTGGGTTAGCGGGGGGGGAAATACGCAGTATTTT. The full variable domain, completed using reference TRBV5-6 and TRBJ2-3, is DAGVTQSPTHLIKTRGQQVTLRCSPKSGHDTVSWYQQALGQGPQFIFQYYEEEERQRGNFPDRFSGHQFPNYSSELNVNALLLGDSALYLCASSWVSGGGNTQYFGPGTRLTVL.